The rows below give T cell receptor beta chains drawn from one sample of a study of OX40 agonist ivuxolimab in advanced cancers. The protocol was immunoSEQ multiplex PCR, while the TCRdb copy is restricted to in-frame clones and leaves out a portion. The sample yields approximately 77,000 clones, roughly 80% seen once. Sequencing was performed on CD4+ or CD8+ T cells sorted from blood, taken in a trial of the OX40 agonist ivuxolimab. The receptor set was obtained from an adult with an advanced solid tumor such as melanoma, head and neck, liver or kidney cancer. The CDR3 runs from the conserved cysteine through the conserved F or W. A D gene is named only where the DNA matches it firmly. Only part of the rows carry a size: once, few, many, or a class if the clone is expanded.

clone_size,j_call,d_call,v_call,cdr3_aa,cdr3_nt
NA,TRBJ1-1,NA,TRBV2,CASTNQGTEAFF,TGTGCCAGCACCAACCAGGGAACTGAAGCTTTCTTT
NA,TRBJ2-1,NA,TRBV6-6,CASSYAHEQFF,TGTGCCAGCAGTTACGCCCATGAGCAGTTCTTC
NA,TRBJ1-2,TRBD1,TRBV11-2,CASSLVGGGYGYTF,TGTGCCAGCAGCTTAGTAGGGGGCGGCTATGGCTACACCTTC
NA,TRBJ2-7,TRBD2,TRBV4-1,CASSQQFGTSGRLHEQYF,TGCGCCAGCAGCCAACAGTTCGGGACTAGCGGGAGGTTGCACGAGCAGTACTTC
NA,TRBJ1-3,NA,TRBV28,CASSLTQNTIYF,TGTGCCAGCAGTTTAACACAGAACACCATATATTTT
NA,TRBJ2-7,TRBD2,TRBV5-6,CASSLGRGVYEQYF,TGTGCCAGCAGCTTGGGGCGGGGGGTCTACGAGCAGTACTTC
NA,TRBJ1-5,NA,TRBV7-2,CASSLGGSLGAQHF,TGTGCCAGCAGCTTGGGGGGCAGCCTAGGGGCCCAGCATTTT
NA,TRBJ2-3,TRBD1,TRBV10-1,CATSTGTNTDTQYF,TGCGCCACTTCGACAGGGACGAACACAGATACGCAGTATTTT
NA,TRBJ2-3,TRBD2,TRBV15,CATREAGASTDTQYF,TGTGCCACCAGGGAAGCGGGGGCAAGCACAGATACGCAGTATTTT
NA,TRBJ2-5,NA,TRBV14,CASSQERQTQYF,TGTGCCAGCAGCCAAGAGCGGCAGACCCAGTACTTC
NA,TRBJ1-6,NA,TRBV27,CASSAKRASPLHF,TGTGCCAGCAGTGCGAAGAGGGCCTCACCCCTCCACTTT
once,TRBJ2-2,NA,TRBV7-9,CASSLASGDTGELFF,TGTGCCAGCAGCTTAGCGTCAGGGGACACCGGGGAGCTGTTTTTT
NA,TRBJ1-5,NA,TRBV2,CASSDSEHQPQHF,TGTGCCAGCAGTGACAGTGAACATCAGCCCCAGCATTTT
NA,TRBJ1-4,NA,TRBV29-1,CSVVGPDREKLFF,TGCAGCGTTGTGGGACCGGACCGGGAAAAACTGTTTTTT
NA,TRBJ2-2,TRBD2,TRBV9,CASSVLAGASTGTGELFF,TGTGCCAGCAGCGTTCTAGCGGGAGCTTCTACGGGTACCGGGGAGCTGTTTTTT
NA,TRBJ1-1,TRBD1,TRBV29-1,CSARQGGRNTEAFF,TGCAGCGCGAGACAGGGCGGAAGGAACACTGAAGCTTTCTTT
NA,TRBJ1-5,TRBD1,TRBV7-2,CASSTNRGLQPQHF,TGTGCCAGCAGCACGAACAGGGGGCTTCAGCCCCAGCATTTT
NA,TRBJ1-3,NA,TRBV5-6,CASSLFIGVFNSGNTIYF,TGTGCCAGCAGCTTATTTATAGGAGTCTTCAACTCTGGAAACACCATATATTTT
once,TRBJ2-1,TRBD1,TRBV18,CASSPKGGSPHNEQFF,TGTGCCAGCTCACCTAAAGGGGGCTCACCCCACAATGAGCAGTTCTTC
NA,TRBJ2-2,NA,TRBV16,CASSQSGGANTGELFF,TGTGCCAGCAGCCAATCTGGAGGGGCTAACACCGGGGAGCTGTTTTTT
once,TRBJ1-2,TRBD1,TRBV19,CASSRQGMNYGYTF,TGTGCCAGTAGCCGACAGGGGATGAACTATGGCTACACCTTC
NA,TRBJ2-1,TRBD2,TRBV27,CASSFGTSGGNEQFF,TGTGCCAGCAGTTTTGGGACTAGCGGGGGCAATGAGCAGTTCTTC
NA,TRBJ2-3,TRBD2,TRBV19,CASSTRLAVKSTDTQYF,TGTGCCAGTAGTACTCGACTAGCGGTTAAGAGCACAGATACGCAGTATTTT
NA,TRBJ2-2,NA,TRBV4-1,CASSQVLDWTGELFF,TGCGCCAGCAGCCAAGTCCTAGACTGGACCGGGGAGCTGTTTTTT
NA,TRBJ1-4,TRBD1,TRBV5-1,CASSLGTGGGEKLFF,TGCGCCAGCAGCTTGGGGACAGGAGGAGGTGAAAAACTGTTTTTT
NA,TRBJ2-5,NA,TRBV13,CASLLLETQYF,TGTGCCAGCCTATTACTAGAGACCCAGTACTTC
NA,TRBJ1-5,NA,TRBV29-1,CSVAGTGNQPQHF,TGCAGCGTTGCAGGGACGGGAAATCAGCCCCAGCATTTT
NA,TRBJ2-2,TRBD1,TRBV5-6,CASSFARGYNTGELFF,TGTGCCAGCAGCTTTGCCAGGGGGTATAACACCGGGGAGCTGTTTTTT
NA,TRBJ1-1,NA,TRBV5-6,CASSRNRAEAFF,TGTGCCAGCAGCCGCAACAGGGCTGAAGCTTTCTTT
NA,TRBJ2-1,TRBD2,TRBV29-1,CSASSGRLYNEQFF,TGCAGCGCCAGTAGCGGGAGGCTATACAATGAGCAGTTCTTC
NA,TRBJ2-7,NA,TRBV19,CASSPEGPHWGEQYF,TGTGCCAGTAGCCCCGAAGGACCACATTGGGGCGAGCAGTACTTC
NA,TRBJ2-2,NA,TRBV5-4,CASSPELLANTGELFF,TGTGCCAGCAGCCCCGAACTACTCGCGAACACCGGGGAGCTGTTTTTT
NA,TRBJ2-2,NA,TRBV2,CASSLNTGELFF,TGTGCCAGCAGTCTAAACACCGGGGAGCTGTTTTTT
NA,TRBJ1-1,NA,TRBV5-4,CASSPGQTNTEAFF,TGTGCCAGCAGCCCCGGACAGACGAACACTGAAGCTTTCTTT
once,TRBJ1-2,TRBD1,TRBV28,CASSTGTGYGYTF,TGTGCCAGCAGTACCGGGACAGGGTACGGCTACACCTTC
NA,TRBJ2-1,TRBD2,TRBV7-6,CASSLILSGSNPEQFF,TGTGCCAGCAGCTTGATCCTTAGCGGGAGCAACCCTGAGCAGTTCTTC
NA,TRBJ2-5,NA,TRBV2,CASSELQGVRQETQYF,TGTGCCAGCAGTGAACTGCAGGGAGTCCGCCAAGAGACCCAGTACTTC
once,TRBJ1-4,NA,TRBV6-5,CASRSPGAANEKLFF,TGTGCCAGCAGATCGCCAGGGGCGGCTAATGAAAAACTGTTTTTT
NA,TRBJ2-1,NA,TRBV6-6,CASSSRDTQGEQFF,TGTGCCAGCAGTTCCCGGGACACCCAGGGGGAGCAGTTCTTC
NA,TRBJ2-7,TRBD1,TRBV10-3,CAISESGQGSPYEQYF,TGTGCCATCAGTGAGTCGGGACAGGGGTCCCCCTACGAGCAGTACTTC
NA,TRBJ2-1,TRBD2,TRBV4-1,CASSQDLALAGGDNEQFF,TGCGCCAGCAGCCAAGATCTCGCCCTAGCGGGAGGGGACAATGAGCAGTTCTTC
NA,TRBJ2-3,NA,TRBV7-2,CASSLMADTDTQYF,TGTGCCAGCAGCTTAATGGCAGACACAGATACGCAGTATTTT
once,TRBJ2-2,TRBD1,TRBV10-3,CAIRDRENTGELFF,TGTGCCATCAGGGACAGGGAGAACACCGGGGAGCTGTTTTTT
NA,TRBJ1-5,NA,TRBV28,CASSPQGRGNQPQHF,TGTGCCAGCAGTCCTCAGGGGCGGGGCAATCAGCCCCAGCATTTT
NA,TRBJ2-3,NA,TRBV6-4,CASSVGGGLTDTQYF,TGTGCCAGCAGTGTTGGTGGGGGCCTCACAGATACGCAGTATTTT
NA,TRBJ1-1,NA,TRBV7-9,CASSLGQNTEAFF,TGTGCCAGCAGCTTAGGACAAAACACTGAAGCTTTCTTT
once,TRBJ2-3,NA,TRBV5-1,CASSSDSYRQYF,TGCGCCAGCAGCTCGGACAGTTACCGGCAGTATTTT
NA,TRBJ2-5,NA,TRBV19,CASSIQGSPGETQYF,TGTGCCAGTAGCATCCAGGGTTCACCTGGGGAGACCCAGTACTTC
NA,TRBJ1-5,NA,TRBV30,CAWSIRGNQPQHF,TGTGCCTGGAGTATCAGGGGCAATCAGCCCCAGCATTTT
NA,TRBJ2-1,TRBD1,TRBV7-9,CASTQGAGNERGEQFF,TGTGCCAGCACCCAGGGGGCAGGGAACGAAAGGGGCGAGCAGTTCTTC
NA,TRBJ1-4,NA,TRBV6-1,CASSEALAGLGEKLFF,TGTGCCAGCAGTGAAGCCCTGGCAGGTTTAGGTGAAAAACTGTTTTTT
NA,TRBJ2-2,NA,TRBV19,CASSRQRSGELFF,TGTGCCAGTAGTAGACAGCGCTCCGGGGAGCTGTTTTTT
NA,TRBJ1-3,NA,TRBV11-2,CASSLTQDSGSWNTIYF,TGTGCCAGCAGCTTAACGCAGGACAGTGGCTCGTGGAACACCATATATTTT
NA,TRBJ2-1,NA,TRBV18,CASSPRSGGTGSYNEQFF,TGTGCCAGCTCACCACGGTCAGGCGGGACCGGCTCCTACAATGAGCAGTTCTTC
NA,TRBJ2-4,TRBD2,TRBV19,CASSISGGAGVADF,TGTGCCAGTAGTATCAGCGGGGGAGCGGGAGTGGCAGACTTC
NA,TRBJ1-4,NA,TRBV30,CAWMGQGHEKLFF,TGTGCCTGGATGGGGCAGGGTCATGAAAAACTGTTTTTT
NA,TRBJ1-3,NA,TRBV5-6,CASSLITGSGNTIYF,TGTGCCAGCAGCTTGATTACAGGGTCTGGAAACACCATATATTTT